This TCR beta chain was profiled in a study of shared clonotypes between healthy human individuals. Study context: Every donor yielded three CD4 naive, three CD4 memory, two CD8 naive and one CD8 memory plate.

Study conclusions and caveats: The study found roughly 5.3% of naive CD4 clonotypes shared across a handful of donors. Shared clonotypes across all four donors exceeded non-shared ones in generation probability.

Naivety among CD8 cells was defined by CD45RO negativity and positive CCR7 selection, thereby excluding terminally differentiated effector memory CD45RA+ cells. With respect to this clone: Its antigen is currently unknown.

Germline CDR1 reads MNHEY; CDR2 reads SMNVEV (reference sequence). Trimming shortened V by 2 bases and J by 5 bases, and 21 bases separated the two germline ends. This CDR3 has 17 amino acids. Authors' methods: ImmunoSEQ only sent back junction sequences with no quality scores, so filtering was done differently. Measured with immunoSEQ multiplex PCR; TCRdb has only the in-frame clones, and not every one. That table is the source of V, J and clone size, and D and trimming were worked out from the DNA. The sample contains about 2 million clones, about 95% of which appear only once. The V call is TRBV27, the J call TRBJ2-5, with D perhaps matching TRBD2 (6 bases). The material sequenced was naive CD8+ T cells sorted from blood. The receptor was derived from a man between 18 and 35 years old in good health. DNA for the CDR3: TGTGCCAGCAGTTTAGTCAACCCACGCGGGGCGGGTGAGACCCAGTACTTC. This encodes CASSLVNPRGAGETQYF.